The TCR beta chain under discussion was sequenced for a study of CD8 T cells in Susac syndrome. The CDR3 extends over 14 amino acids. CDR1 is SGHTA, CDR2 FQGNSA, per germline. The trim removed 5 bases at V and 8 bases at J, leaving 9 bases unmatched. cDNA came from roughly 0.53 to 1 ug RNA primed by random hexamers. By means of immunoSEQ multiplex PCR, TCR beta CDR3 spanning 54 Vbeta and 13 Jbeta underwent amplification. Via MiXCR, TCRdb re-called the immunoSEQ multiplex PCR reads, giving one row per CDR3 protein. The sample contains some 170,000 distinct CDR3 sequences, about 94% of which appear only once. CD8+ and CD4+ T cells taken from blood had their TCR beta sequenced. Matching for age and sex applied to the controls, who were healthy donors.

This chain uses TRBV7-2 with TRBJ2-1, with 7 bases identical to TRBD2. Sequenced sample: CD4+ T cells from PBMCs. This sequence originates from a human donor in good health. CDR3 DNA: TGTGCCAGCAGCGTTTCGTGGGGAGGGGATGAGCAGTTCTTC. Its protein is CASSVSWGGDEQFF.